This TCR beta chain came from a study of cytomegalovirus exposure and HLA in healthy donors. Trimming shortened V by 0 bases and J by 1 base, and 19 bases separated the two germline ends. CDR1 SGHRS and CDR2 YFSETQ come from the germline V gene. CDR3 length equals 19 residues. The study ran its PCR with 60 Vbeta and 13 Jbeta primers. TCRdb's table, derived via immunoSEQ multiplex PCR, lists solely in-frame clones and lacks some. Of some 160,000 clones in the sample, approximately 88% were seen once. The clonotype was recovered from a woman under 30 in good health and CMV-seronegative. The source material was PBMCs. The gene calls are TRBV5-1 and TRBJ2-2; D is possibly TRBD2 (7 bases). The CDR3 loop reads CASSLARGGPRWNTGELFF. The CDR3 DNA is TGCGCCAGCAGCTTGGCTAGGGGGGGCCCAAGGTGGAACACCGGGGAGCTGTTTTTT.